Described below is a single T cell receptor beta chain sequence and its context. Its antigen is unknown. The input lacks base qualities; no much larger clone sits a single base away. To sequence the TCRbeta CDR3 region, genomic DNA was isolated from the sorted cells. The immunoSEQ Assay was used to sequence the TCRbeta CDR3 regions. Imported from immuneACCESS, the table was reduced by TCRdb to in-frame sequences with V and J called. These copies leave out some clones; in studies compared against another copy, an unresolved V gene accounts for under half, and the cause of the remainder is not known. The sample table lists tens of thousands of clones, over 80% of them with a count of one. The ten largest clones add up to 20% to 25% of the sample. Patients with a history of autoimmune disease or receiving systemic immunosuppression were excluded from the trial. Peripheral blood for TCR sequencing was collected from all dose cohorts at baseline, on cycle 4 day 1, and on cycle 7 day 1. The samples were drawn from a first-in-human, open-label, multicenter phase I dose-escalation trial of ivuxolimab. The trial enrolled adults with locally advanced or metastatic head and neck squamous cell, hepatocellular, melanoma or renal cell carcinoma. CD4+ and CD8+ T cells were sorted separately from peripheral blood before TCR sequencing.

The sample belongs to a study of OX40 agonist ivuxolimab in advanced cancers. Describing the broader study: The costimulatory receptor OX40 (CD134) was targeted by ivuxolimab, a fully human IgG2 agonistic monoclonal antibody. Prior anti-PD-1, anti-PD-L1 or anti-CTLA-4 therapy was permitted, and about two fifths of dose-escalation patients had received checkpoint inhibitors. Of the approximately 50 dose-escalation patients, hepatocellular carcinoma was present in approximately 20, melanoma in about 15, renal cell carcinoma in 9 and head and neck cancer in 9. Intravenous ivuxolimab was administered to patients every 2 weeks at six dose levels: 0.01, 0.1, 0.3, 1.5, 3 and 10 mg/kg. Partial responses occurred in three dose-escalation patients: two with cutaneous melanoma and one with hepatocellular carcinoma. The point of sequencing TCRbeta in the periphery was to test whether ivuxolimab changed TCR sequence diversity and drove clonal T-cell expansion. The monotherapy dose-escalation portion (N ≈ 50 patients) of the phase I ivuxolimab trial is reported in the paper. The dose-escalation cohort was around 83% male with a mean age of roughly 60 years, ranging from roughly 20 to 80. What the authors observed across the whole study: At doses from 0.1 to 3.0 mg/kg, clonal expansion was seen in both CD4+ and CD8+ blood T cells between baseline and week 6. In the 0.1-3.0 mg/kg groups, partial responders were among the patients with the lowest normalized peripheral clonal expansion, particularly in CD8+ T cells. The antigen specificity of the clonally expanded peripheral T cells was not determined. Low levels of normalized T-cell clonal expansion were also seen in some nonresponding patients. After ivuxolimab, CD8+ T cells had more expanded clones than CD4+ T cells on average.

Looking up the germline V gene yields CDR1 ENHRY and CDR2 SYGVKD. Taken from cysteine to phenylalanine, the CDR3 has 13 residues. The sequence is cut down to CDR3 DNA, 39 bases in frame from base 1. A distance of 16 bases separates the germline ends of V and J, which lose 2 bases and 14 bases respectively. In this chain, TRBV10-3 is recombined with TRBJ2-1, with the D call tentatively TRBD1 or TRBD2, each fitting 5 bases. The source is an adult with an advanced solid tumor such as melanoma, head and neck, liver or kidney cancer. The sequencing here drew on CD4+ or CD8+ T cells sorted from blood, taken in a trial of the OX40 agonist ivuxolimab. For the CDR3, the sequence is CAISEEGQGKKFF. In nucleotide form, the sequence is TGTGCCATCAGTGAGGAGGGGCAGGGTAAGAAGTTCTTC.